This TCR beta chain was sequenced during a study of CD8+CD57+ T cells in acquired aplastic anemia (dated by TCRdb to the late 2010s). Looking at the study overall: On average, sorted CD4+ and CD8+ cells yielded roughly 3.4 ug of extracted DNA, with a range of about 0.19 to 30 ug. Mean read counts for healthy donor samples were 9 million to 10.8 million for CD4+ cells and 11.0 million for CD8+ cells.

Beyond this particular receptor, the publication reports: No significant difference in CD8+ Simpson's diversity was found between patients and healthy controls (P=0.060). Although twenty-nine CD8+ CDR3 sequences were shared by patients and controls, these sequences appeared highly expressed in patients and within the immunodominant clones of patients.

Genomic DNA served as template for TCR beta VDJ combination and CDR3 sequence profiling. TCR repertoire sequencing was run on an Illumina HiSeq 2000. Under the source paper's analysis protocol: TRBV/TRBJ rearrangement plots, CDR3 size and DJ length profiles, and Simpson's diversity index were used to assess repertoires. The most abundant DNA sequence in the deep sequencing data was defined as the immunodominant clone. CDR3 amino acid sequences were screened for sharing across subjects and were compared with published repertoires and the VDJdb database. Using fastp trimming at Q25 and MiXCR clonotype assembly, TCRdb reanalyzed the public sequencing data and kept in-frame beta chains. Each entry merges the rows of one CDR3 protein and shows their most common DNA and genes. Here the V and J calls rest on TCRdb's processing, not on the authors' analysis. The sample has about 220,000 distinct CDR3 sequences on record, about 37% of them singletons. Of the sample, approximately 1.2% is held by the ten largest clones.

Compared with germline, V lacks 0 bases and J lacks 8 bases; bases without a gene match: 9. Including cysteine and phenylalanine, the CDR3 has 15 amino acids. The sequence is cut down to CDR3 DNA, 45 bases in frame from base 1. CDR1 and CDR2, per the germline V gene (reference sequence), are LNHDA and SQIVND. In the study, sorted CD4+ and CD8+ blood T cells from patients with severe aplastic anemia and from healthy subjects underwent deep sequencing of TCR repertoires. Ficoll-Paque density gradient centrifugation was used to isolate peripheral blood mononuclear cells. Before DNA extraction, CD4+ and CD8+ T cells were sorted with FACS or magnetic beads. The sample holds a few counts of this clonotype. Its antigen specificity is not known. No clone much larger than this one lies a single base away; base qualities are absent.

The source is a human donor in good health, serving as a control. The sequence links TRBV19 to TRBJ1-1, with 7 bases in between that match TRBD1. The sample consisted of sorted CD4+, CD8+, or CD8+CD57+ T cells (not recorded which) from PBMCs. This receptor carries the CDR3 CASSIDPGATGEAFF. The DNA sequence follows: TGTGCCAGTAGTATAGATCCGGGGGCGACAGGGGAAGCTTTCTTT.